Given below is one T cell receptor beta chain in context. As yet, its antigen is unknown. The V end lost 1 base, the J end lost 6 bases, and 10 bases lay between the germline ends. CDR3 size: 14 residues. CDR1 is LNHDA, CDR2 SQIVND, per germline (reference sequence). The data are from a study of Ad26.COV2.S vaccination and SARS-CoV-2 variants. About the research overall: Participants got Ad26.COV2.S intramuscularly, once or twice 56 days apart.

Measured with immunoSEQ multiplex PCR; TCRdb has only the in-frame clones, and not every one. The sample consists of approximately 350,000 clones, 80% to 90% of them appearing once. Stated treatment: roughly 19 received Ad26.COV2.S at low or high dose, single or two shots; 5 received placebo; per-sample allocation not given. Specimens were obtained on day 63 following the first vaccine or placebo injection. A Boston adult aged 18-55 years was the donor. Notes on the study in general: Vaccine recipients surpassed placebo recipients in spike-specific TCR breadth. Quantification of TCR breadth and depth may have yielded underestimates of total T cell responses.

The source is a person aged 18-65 years who received the Ad26.COV2.S COVID-19 vaccine or a placebo. The specimen was peripheral blood, collected in a trial of Ad26.COV2.S vaccine versus placebo. The chain uses TRBV19 and TRBJ2-1, with D possibly matching TRBD2 (6 bases). The CDR3 DNA reads as TGTGCCAGTAGTATAGGGGGGACTTCCAATGAGCAGTTCTTC. Translation gives CASSIGGTSNEQFF.